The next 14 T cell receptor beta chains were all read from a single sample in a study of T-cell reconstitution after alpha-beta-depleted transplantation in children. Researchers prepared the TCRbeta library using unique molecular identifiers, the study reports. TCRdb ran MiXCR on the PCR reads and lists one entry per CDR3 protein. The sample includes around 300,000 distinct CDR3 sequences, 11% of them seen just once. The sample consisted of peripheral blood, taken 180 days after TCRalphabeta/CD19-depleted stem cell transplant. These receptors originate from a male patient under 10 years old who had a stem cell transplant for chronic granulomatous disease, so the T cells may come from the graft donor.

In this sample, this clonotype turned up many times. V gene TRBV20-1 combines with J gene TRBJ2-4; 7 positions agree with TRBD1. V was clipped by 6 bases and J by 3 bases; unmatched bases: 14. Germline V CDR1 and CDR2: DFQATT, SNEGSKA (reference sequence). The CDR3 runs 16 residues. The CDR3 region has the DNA TGCAGTGCCAATTCTGCAGGGGGAATCTTCAAAAACATTCAGTACTTC. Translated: CSANSAGGIFKNIQYF.

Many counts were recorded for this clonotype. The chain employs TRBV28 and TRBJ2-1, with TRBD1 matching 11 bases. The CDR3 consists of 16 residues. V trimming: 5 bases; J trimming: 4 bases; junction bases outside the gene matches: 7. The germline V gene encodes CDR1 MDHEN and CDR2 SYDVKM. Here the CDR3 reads CASSQNRDRGYNEQFF. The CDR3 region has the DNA TGTGCCAGCAGTCAGAACCGGGACAGGGGGTACAATGAGCAGTTCTTC.

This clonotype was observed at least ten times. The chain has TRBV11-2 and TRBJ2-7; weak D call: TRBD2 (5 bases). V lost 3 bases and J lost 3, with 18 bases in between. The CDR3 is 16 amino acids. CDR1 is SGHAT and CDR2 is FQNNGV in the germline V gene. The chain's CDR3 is CASSLSRRSTSYEQYF. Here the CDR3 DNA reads TGTGCCAGCAGCTTGTCCCGGAGGTCTACGAGCTACGAGCAGTACTTC.

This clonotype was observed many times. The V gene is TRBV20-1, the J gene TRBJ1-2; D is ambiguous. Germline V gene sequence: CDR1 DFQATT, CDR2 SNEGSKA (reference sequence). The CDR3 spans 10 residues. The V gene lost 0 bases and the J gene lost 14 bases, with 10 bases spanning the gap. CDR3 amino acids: CSARDGESTF. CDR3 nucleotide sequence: TGCAGTGCTAGAGACGGCGAGTCGACCTTC.

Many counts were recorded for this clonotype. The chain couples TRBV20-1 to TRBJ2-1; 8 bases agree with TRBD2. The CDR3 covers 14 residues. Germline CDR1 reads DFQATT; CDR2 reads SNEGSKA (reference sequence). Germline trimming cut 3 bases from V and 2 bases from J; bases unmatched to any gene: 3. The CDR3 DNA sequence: TGCAGTGCTAGCGGGAGGGCCACCTACAATGAGCAGTTCTTC. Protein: CSASGRATYNEQFF.

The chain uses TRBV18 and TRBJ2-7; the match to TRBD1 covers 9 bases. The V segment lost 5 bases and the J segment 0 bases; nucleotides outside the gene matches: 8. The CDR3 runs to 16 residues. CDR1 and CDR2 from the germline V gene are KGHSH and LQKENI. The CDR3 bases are TGTGCCAGCTCAACAACCGGGACAGGGAGCTCCTACGAGCAGTACTTC. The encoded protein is CASSTTGTGSSYEQYF.

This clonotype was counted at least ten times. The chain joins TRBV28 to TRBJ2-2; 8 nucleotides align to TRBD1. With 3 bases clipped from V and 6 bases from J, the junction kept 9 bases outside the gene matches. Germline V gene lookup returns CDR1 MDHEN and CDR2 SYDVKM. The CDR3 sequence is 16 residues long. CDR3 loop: CASSFPSAGGPGELFF. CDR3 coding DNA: TGTGCCAGCAGTTTTCCCTCGGCAGGGGGCCCCGGGGAGCTGTTTTTT.

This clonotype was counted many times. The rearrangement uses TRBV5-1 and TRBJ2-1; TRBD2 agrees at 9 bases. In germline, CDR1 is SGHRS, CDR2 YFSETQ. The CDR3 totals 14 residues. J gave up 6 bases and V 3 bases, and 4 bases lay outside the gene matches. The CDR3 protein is CASSSLTSGNEQFF. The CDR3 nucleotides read TGCGCCAGCAGCTCCCTGACTAGCGGCAATGAGCAGTTCTTC.

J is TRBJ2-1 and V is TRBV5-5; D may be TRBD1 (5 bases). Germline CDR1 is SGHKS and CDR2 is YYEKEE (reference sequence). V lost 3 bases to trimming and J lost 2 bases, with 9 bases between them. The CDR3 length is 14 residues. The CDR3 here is CASSSDSTYNEQFF. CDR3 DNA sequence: TGTGCCAGCAGCTCCGACAGCACCTACAATGAGCAGTTCTTC.

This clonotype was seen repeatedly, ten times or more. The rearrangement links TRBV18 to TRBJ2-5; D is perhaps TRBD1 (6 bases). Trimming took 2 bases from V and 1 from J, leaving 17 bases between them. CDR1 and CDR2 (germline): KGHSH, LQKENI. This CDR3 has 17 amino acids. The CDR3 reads CASSPLTGSVSQETQYF. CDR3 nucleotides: TGTGCCAGCTCACCATTAACAGGGTCGGTTTCCCAAGAGACCCAGTACTTC.

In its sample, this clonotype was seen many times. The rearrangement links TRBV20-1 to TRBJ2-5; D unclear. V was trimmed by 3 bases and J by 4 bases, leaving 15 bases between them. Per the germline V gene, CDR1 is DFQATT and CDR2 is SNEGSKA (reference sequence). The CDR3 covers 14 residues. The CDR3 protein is CSASTVGGAETQYF. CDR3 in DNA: TGCAGTGCTAGCACGGTTGGCGGAGCAGAGACCCAGTACTTC.

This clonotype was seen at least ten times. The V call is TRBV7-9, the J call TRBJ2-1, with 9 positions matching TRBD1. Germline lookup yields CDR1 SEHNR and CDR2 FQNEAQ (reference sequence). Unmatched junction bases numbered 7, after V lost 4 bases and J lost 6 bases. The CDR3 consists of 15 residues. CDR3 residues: CASSSTGGLVNEQFF. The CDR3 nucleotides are TGTGCCAGCAGCTCAACAGGGGGCCTCGTCAATGAGCAGTTCTTC.

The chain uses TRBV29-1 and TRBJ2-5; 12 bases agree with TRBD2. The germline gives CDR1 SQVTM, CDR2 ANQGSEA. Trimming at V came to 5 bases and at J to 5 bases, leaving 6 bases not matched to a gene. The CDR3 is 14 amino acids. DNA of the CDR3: TGCAGCGTTCGACTAGCGGGAGACGTGGAGACCCAGTACTTC. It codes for CSVRLAGDVETQYF. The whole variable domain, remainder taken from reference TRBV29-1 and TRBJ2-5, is SAVISQKPSRDICQRGTSLTIQCQVDSQVTMMFWYRQQPGQSLTLIATANQGSEATYESGFVIDKFPISRPNLTFSTLTVSNMSPEDSSIYLCSVRLAGDVETQYFGPGTRLLVL.

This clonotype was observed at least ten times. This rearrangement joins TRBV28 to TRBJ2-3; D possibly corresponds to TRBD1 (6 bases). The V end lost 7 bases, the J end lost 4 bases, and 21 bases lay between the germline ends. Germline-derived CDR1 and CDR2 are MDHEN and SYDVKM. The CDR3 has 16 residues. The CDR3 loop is CASTPGRQGWADTQYF. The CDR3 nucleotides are TGTGCCAGCACCCCCGGTCGGCAGGGGTGGGCAGATACGCAGTATTTT.